This T cell receptor beta chain was sequenced during a study of identical twins. Whole-study findings and limits: Twins shared out-of-frame alpha sequences with excess low generation probability. These conclusions were based on statistical analysis (cross-sectional, not following the same donors).

Template switching added a universal primer site; cDNA carried unique molecular identifiers. TCRdb fed the 5' RACE reads into MiXCR, producing one record per CDR3 protein. This repertoire shows some 590,000 distinct CDR3 sequences, approximately 9.6% found once; its top ten account for around 3.2%. The CDR3 sequence is 14 residues long. Germline loops: CDR1 SGHRS, CDR2 YFSETQ. Trimming took 4 bases from V and 7 from J, leaving 12 bases between them. This clonotype was counted many times. Its target is unknown. Healthy Caucasians supplied all donations. These data also featured in a second study, about yellow fever vaccine responses in identical twins.

The receptor comes from a woman aged 18-35 years in good health. What was sequenced was PBMCs. J is TRBJ1-6 and V is TRBV5-1; D is undetermined. CDR3 DNA sequence: TGCGCCAGCAGCGACCGCGGTGCAAATTCACCCCTCCACTTT. This sequence encodes CASSDRGANSPLHF.